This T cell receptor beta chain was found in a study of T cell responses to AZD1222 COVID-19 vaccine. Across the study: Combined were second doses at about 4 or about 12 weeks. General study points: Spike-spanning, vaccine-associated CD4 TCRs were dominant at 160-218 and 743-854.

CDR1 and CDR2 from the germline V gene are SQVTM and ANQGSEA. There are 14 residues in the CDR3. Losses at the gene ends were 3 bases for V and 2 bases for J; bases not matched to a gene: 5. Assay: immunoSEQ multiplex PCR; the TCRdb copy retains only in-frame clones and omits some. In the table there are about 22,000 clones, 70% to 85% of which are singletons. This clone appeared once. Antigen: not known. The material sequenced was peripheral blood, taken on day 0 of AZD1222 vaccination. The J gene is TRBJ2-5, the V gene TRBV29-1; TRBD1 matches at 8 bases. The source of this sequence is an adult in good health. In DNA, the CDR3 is TGCAGCGTTGACGATGGGACAGGACAAGAGACCCAGTACTTC. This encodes CSVDDGTGQETQYF.